Detailed here is one T cell receptor beta chain. What it binds is not known. This sample is part of a study of cytomegalovirus exposure and HLA in healthy donors. V shed 4 bases and J shed 5 bases, with 12 bases lying between them. This CDR3 region has 13 residues. Germline values: CDR1 MNHEY, CDR2 SMNVEV (reference sequence). Study-wide results and limits: Subsequent analysis showed first-cohort TCR clusters tending to co-occur in about 110 validation repertoires.

The repertoire was sequenced with immunoSEQ multiplex PCR; TCRdb's copy has only in-frame clones and lacks some. Of 45,000 to 60,000 clones in the sample, 85% to 95% were seen once. This sequence originates from a woman aged 18-29 years in good health and CMV-seronegative. The chain combines TRBV27 with TRBJ2-7; a possible D gene is TRBD1 (5 bases). The sample taken for sequencing was PBMCs. The CDR3 bases are TGTGCCAGCAGTTCTGGGGCACCGAACGAGCAGTACTTC. This gives the protein CASSSGAPNEQYF.